A single sample gave rise to the 2 T cell receptor beta chains below, sequenced in a study of identifying expanded T cells in peripheral blood. Assay: immunoSEQ multiplex PCR; the TCRdb copy retains only in-frame clones and omits some. The table includes about 97,000 clones, about nine tenths detected once. The sample was blood. Every receptor here comes from a person aged 18 to 69 in good health.

V usage is TRBV7-8 and J usage is TRBJ1-4; perhaps TRBD1 as D (6 bases). Trimming removed 7 bases from V and 7 bases from J, with 16 bases in between. CDR1 and CDR2 from the germline V gene are SGHVS and FQNEAQ. The CDR3 consists of 14 residues. CDR3: CASTAGTPSEKLFF. The CDR3 nucleotides are TGTGCCAGCACCGCCGGGACACCGAGTGAAAAACTGTTTTTT. Together with reference TRBV7-8 and TRBJ1-4, the CDR3 gives the full variable domain: GAGVSQSPRYKVAKRGQDVALRCDPISGHVSLFWYQQALGQGPEFLTYFQNEAQLDKSGLPSDRFFAERPEGSVSTLKIQRTQQEDSAVYLCASTAGTPSEKLFFGSGTQLSVL.

The gene calls are TRBV5-4 and TRBJ1-4; D is possibly TRBD1 (6 bases). V lost 5 bases and J lost 8, with 13 bases in between. Germline V gene data show CDR1 as SGHNT and CDR2 as YYREEE (reference sequence). CDR3 length: 13 residues. The CDR3 nucleotides read TGTGCCAGCAGTCGGGACATCGGGGAAAAACTGTTTTTT. Its translation is CASSRDIGEKLFF.